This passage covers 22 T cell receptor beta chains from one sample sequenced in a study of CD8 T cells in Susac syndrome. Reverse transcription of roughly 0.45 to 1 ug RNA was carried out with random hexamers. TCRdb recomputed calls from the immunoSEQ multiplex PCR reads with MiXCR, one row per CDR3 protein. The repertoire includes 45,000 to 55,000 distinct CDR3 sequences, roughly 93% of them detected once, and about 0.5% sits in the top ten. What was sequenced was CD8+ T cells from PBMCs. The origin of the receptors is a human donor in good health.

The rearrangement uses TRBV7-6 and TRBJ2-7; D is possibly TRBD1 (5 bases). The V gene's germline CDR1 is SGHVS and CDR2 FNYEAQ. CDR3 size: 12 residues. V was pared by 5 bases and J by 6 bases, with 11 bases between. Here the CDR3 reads CASSPQGSEQYF. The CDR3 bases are TGTGCCAGCAGCCCTCAGGGTTCCGAGCAGTACTTC.

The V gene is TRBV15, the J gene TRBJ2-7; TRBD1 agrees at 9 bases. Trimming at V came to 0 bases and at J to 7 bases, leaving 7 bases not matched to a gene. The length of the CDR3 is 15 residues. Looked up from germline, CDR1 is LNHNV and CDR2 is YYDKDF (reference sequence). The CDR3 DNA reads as TGTGCCACCAGCAGAGATCGCGGGACAGGGCGAGAGCAGTACTTC. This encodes CATSRDRGTGREQYF.

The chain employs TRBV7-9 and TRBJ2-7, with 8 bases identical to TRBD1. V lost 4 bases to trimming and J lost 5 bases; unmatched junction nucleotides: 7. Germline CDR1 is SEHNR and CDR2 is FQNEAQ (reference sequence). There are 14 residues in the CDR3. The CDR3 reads CASSWDRSTDEQYF. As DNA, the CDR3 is TGTGCCAGCAGCTGGGACAGGTCAACGGACGAGCAGTACTTC.

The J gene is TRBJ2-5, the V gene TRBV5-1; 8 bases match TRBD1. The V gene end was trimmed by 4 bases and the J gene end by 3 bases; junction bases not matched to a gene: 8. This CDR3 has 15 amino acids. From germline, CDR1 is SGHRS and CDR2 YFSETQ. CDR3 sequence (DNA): TGCGCCAGCAGCCCTCCGGGACAGGAGGAAGAGACCCAGTACTTC. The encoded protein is CASSPPGQEEETQYF.

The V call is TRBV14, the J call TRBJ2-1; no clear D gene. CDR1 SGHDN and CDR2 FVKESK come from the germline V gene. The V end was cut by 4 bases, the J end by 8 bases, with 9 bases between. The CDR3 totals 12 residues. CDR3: CASSLLIDEQFF. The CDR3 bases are TGTGCCAGCAGCCTCCTCATCGATGAGCAGTTCTTC.

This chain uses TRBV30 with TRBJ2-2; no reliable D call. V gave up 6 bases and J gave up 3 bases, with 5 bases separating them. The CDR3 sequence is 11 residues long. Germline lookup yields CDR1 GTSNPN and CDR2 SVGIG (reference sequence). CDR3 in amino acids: CACRDTGELFF. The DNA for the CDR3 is TGTGCCTGCCGAGACACCGGGGAGCTGTTTTTT.

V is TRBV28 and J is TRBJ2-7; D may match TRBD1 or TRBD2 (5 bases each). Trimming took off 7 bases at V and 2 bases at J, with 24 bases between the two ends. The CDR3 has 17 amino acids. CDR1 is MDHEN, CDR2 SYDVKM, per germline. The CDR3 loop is CASNPWGTRDVPYEQYF. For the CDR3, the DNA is TGTGCCAGCAACCCATGGGGGACCCGGGACGTACCCTACGAGCAGTACTTC.

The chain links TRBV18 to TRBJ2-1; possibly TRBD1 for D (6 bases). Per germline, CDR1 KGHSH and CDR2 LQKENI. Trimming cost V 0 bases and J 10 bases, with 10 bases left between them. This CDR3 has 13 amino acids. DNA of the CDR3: TGTGCCAGCTCACCACCGACAGGTGGCGAGCAGTTCTTC. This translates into CASSPPTGGEQFF.

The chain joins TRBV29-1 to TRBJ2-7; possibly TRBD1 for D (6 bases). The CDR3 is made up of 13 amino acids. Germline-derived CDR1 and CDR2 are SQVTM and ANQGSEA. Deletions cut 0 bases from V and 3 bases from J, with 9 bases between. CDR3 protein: CSVEDVGGYEQYF. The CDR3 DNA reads TGCAGCGTTGAAGATGTAGGGGGCTACGAGCAGTACTTC.

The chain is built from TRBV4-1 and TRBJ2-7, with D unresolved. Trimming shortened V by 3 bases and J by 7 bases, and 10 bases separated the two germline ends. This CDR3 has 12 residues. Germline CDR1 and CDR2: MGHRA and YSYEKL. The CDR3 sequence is CASSQGTEEQYF. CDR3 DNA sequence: TGCGCCAGCAGCCAGGGCACAGAGGAGCAGTACTTC.

In DNA, the CDR3 is TGTGCCATCAGTGAGGAGGGTGAGACCCAGTACTTC. Its protein product is CAISEEGETQYF. The chain links TRBV10-3 to TRBJ2-5; tentatively, D is TRBD2 (5 bases). The ends were cut back, 2 bases at V and 5 bases at J, with 6 bases in the middle. The CDR3 length is 12 residues. Germline V gives CDR1 ENHRY, CDR2 SYGVKD.

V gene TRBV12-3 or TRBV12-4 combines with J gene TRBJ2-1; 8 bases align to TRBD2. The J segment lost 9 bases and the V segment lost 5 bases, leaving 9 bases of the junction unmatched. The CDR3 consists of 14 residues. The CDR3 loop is CASSPLTGGSEQFF. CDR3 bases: TGTGCCAGCAGTCCTTTGACGGGAGGGAGTGAGCAGTTCTTC.

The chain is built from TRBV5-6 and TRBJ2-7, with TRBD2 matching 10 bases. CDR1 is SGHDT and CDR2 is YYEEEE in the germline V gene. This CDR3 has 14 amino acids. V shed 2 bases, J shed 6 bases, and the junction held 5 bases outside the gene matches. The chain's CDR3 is CASSFSGRAREQYF. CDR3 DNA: TGTGCCAGCAGCTTCAGCGGGAGGGCCCGCGAGCAGTACTTC.

The CDR3 coding sequence is TGTGCCAGCAGCCCTTGGGACAAAAGTAGCAATCAGCCCCAGCATTTT. Translated, it gives CASSPWDKSSNQPQHF. The genes are TRBV4-2 and TRBJ1-5, with a weak D call TRBD1 (6 bases). From germline, CDR1 is LGHNA and CDR2 YNFKEQ. The CDR3 has 16 residues. V lost 4 bases and J 0 bases, leaving 13 bases between the germline ends.

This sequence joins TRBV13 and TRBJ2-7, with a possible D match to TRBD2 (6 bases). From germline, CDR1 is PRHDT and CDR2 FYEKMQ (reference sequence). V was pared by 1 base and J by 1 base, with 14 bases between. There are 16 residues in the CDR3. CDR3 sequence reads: CASSLVGGEGSYEQYF. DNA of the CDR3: TGTGCCAGCAGCTTAGTAGGAGGGGAAGGATCCTACGAGCAGTACTTC.

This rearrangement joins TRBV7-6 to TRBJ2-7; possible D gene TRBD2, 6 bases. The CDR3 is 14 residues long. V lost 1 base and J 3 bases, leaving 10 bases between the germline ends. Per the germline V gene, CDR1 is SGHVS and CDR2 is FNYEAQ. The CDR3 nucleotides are TGTGCCAGCAGCTTAGGTCCAGCGGGCTACGAGCAGTACTTC. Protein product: CASSLGPAGYEQYF.

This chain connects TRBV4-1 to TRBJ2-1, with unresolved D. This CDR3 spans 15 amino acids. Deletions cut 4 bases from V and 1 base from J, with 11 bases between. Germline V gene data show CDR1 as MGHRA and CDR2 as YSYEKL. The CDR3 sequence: CASSLLVVSYNEQFF. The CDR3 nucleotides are TGCGCCAGCAGCCTTCTAGTGGTATCCTACAATGAGCAGTTCTTC.

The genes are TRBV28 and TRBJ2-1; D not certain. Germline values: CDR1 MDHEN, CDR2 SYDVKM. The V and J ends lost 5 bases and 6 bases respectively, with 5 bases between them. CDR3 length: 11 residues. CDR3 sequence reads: CASSRPNEQFF. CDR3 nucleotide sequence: TGTGCCAGCAGTCGCCCCAATGAGCAGTTCTTC.

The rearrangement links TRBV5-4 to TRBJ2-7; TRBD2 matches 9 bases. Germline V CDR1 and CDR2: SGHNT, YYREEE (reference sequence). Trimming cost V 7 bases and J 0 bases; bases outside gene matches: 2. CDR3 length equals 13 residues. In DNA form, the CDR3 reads TGTGCCAGCTCTAGCGGGGACTCCTACGAGCAGTACTTC. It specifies CASSSGDSYEQYF.

CDR3 residues: CSVDGSSGSQNEQFF. The CDR3 nucleotides are TGCAGCGTTGATGGTTCCAGCGGGAGTCAAAATGAGCAGTTCTTC. The V gene is TRBV29-1, the J gene TRBJ2-1; 8 nucleotides match TRBD2. Losses at the gene ends were 3 bases for V and 7 bases for J; bases not matched to a gene: 11. Germline V gene lookup returns CDR1 SQVTM and CDR2 ANQGSEA. CDR3 length: 15 amino acids.

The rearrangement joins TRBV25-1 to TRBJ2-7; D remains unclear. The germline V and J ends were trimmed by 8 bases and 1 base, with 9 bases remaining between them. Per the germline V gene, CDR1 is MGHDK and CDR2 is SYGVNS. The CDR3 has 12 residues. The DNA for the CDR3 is TGTGCCAGCGTGGCCATGTCCTACGAGCAGTACTTC. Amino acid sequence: CASVAMSYEQYF.

The CDR3 sequence: CASSVGTAGTQYF. CDR3 DNA: TGTGCCAGCAGTGTTGGGACCGCCGGGACCCAGTACTTC. This chain joins TRBV2 and TRBJ2-5, with D tentatively TRBD1 or TRBD2 (5 bases each). The CDR3 is made up of 13 amino acids. V lost 4 bases, J lost 7 bases, and 13 bases lay in between. Germline V gives CDR1 SNHLY, CDR2 FYNNEI.